The clone carrying this TCR beta chain occurred a few times. All of the isolated RNA was reverse transcribed, so expressed TCRB transcripts were sequenced. The table came from immunoSEQ multiplex PCR; TCRdb's copy has only in-frame clones and leaves some out. Among around 140,000 clones listed, less than 10% were seen once. This record comes from a study of beta chain features in type 1 diabetes. This CDR3 comprises 14 residues. Germline V gene sequence: CDR1 SGHAT, CDR2 FQNNGV. With V trimmed by 3 bases and J by 4 bases, 3 bases remained unmatched. Specimen: central memory CD4+ T cells from blood. The chain couples TRBV11-2 to TRBJ2-5, with 9 bases aligning to TRBD2. The sequence was collected from a woman aged 40 to 55 in good health. This CDR3 is CASSFSGGRETQYF. The CDR3 DNA sequence: TGTGCCAGCAGCTTTAGCGGGGGCAGAGAGACCCAGTACTTC.